This T cell receptor beta chain comes out of a study of blood T cell repertoires in COVID-19. Study-wide context: Sites across the United States, Italy and Spain contributed samples from acute and convalescent COVID-19.

The authors' processing: Using reference gene primer amplification, nucleated cell counts were estimated. Some clones are missing from TCRdb's copy, which holds only in-frame ones; the method was immunoSEQ multiplex PCR. That table supplies the V and J calls and clone size; D and trimming were determined from the DNA. Altogether about 250,000 clones are present, around 82% being singletons, with the ten largest covering approximately 9%. The junction had 5 bases not matched to a gene; V was cut back by 9 bases and J by 6 bases. The CDR3 runs to 13 residues. Per germline, CDR1 MNHEY and CDR2 SVGAGI. The material sequenced was peripheral blood. The clonotype comes from a man between 40 and 49 years old with active or convalescent COVID-19. This chain connects TRBV6-5 to TRBJ1-6; 7 nucleotides line up with TRBD1. The CDR3 here is CASRQGFNSPLHF. Here the CDR3 DNA reads TGTGCCAGTCGACAGGGATTTAATTCACCCCTCCACTTT.